The 9 T cell receptor beta chains below were found in one sample sequenced in a study of blood T cell repertoires in COVID-19. The data were produced by immunoSEQ multiplex PCR, yet TCRdb's version contains in-frame clones alone and is incomplete. The repertoire holds roughly 320,000 clones, with 90% as singletons. The sequenced sample consisted of PBMCs or T cells enriched from blood (not recorded which). These TCRs come from a young woman who had been exposed to COVID-19.

This rearrangement joins TRBV19 to TRBJ2-1; D is possibly TRBD1 (6 bases). CDR3 length: 14 residues. Germline V gene data show CDR1 as LNHDA and CDR2 as SQIVND (reference sequence). Trimming took 0 bases from V and 4 from J, leaving 7 bases between them. For the CDR3, the DNA is TGTGCCAGTAGTATAGACAGGGGTTACAATGAGCAGTTCTTC. Translation gives CASSIDRGYNEQFF.

This clone came up a few times. The chain is built from TRBV5-1 and TRBJ1-2; possibly TRBD1 for D (6 bases). Looked up from germline, CDR1 is SGHRS and CDR2 is YFSETQ. Trimming cost V 0 bases and J 3 bases, with 9 bases left between them. The CDR3 sequence is 14 residues long. CDR3 residues: CASSLGQVDYGYTF. DNA of the CDR3: TGCGCCAGCAGCTTGGGACAGGTAGACTATGGCTACACCTTC.

V usage is TRBV19 and J usage is TRBJ1-2; possible D gene TRBD1, 6 bases. Trimming left V 4 bases short and J 4 bases short, with 13 bases between. CDR3 length: 14 amino acids. Germline-derived CDR1 and CDR2 are LNHDA and SQIVND (reference sequence). The CDR3 DNA sequence: TGTGCCAGTAGTAGACAACAGGGCCTCTATGGCTACACCTTC. Its translation: CASSRQQGLYGYTF. The full variable domain, in which reference TRBV19 and TRBJ1-2 provide the parts outside the CDR3, is DGGITQSPKYLFRKEGQNVTLSCEQNLNHDAMYWYRQDPGQGLRLIYYSQIVNDFQKGDIAEGYSVSREKKESFPLTVTSAQKNPTAFYLCASSRQQGLYGYTFGSGTRLTVV.

The chain employs TRBV5-1 and TRBJ1-6; tentative D call: TRBD1 (6 bases). The CDR3 spans 16 residues. V lost 4 bases and J lost 7, with 18 bases in between. Germline V lookup: CDR1 SGHRS, CDR2 YFSETQ. This CDR3 reads CASSLTRTDLNSPLHF. The CDR3 DNA reads TGCGCCAGCAGCCTCACACGGACAGATCTGAATTCACCCCTCCACTTT.

This chain uses TRBV7-6 with TRBJ2-3, with a weak D call TRBD2 (7 bases). CDR3 size: 17 residues. Germline CDR1 and CDR2: SGHVS and FNYEAQ. Deletions cut 5 bases from V and 0 bases from J, with 18 bases between. This CDR3 is CASSSVRGGRSTDTQYF. CDR3 DNA sequence: TGTGCCAGCAGCAGTGTTAGGGGGGGCCGAAGCACAGATACGCAGTATTTT.

The chain employs TRBV10-3 and TRBJ1-2, with D perhaps TRBD1 (5 bases). Deletions cut 0 bases from V and 6 bases from J, with 20 bases between. Germline CDR1 reads ENHRY; CDR2 reads SYGVKD. This CDR3 region has 17 residues. CDR3 in amino acids: CAISESSFLGADDGYTF. CDR3 bases: TGTGCCATCAGTGAGTCGAGTTTTTTAGGGGCGGACGATGGCTACACCTTC.

V usage is TRBV7-9 and J usage is TRBJ1-1, with 9 bases fitting TRBD1. V shed 1 base and J 2 bases; nucleotides not matched to a gene: 5. Germline CDR1 SEHNR, CDR2 FQNEAQ (reference sequence). CDR3 length: 16 residues. The CDR3 reads CASSLGLTGGNTEAFF. CDR3 nucleotides: TGTGCCAGCAGCTTAGGCTTGACAGGGGGAAACACTGAAGCTTTCTTT.

This chain connects TRBV11-2 to TRBJ1-4; D unclear. The CDR3 has 16 amino acids. Trimming removed 2 bases at V and 4 bases at J, with 14 bases between. CDR1 and CDR2 (germline): SGHAT, FQNNGV. CDR3 protein: CASSLNRGGSNEKLFF. Here the CDR3 DNA reads TGTGCCAGCAGCTTAAATCGAGGTGGAAGTAATGAAAAACTGTTTTTT.

V and J are TRBV11-2 and TRBJ2-2; 8 positions match TRBD1. V lost 8 bases, J lost 1 base, and 12 bases stayed unmatched. The length of the CDR3 is 17 residues. Germline CDR1 SGHAT, CDR2 FQNNGV. The CDR3 sequence is CASPRWTGTRNTGELFF. The CDR3 nucleotides are TGTGCCAGCCCCCGTTGGACAGGGACGAGGAACACCGGGGAGCTGTTTTTT.